Reported below is one T cell receptor beta chain. This receptor's antigen is unknown. No base-level quality is on record; no much larger clone is a single base apart. This sample stems from a study of cytomegalovirus exposure and HLA in healthy donors (dated by TCRdb to 2016 to 2017). In terms of the full investigation: A later analysis indicated that the 120 or so validation repertoires were generated on the platform also employed for the approximately 690 repertoires of the first cohort. The study was designed to test whether signatures of past pathogen exposure could be identified by cataloging public T cell receptors. In addition to the first cohort of 666 subjects, a separate validation cohort of 130 or so different subjects was used. The study combined high-throughput TCR immunosequencing, statistical association of individual TCRs with disease status, and machine learning to predict cytomegalovirus infection status.

The research as a whole found: A later analysis lacked HLA typing for the validation cohort, so it scored co-occurrence in that cohort across all 130 or so repertoires. The authors suggested that the approach could potentially be extended to other disease states and immunological phenotypes. Across donors, most TCR sequences were observed very rarely, whereas some public TCRs were present in many individuals. In vitro tests confirmed that a few of the cytomegalovirus-associated TCR beta chains recognize cytomegalovirus antigens. Subsequent analysis determined that TCRs grouped into clusters in the first cohort also showed a tendency toward co-occurrence across the roughly 110 validation repertoires, and roughly 95% of cluster scores exceeded 0. The study gave a list of about 150 TCR beta chains associated with cytomegalovirus. The classifier was reported to diagnose cytomegalovirus status with high specificity and sensitivity in both the original cohort and the validation cohort.

Donors formed part of the validation cohort, which comprised 120 subjects and was distinct from the first cohort of 670 or so subjects. Reading from cysteine to phenylalanine, the CDR3 counts 12 amino acids. Kept here is only the CDR3 DNA, which spans 36 bases and is read in frame from base 1. As encoded in the germline V gene, CDR1 is MDHEN while CDR2 is SYDVKM. V is reduced by 5 bases and J by 7 bases, leaving a spacing of 12 bases between them. Library construction relied on the immunoSEQ multiplex PCR assay. Processing in the source paper ran as follows. To diagnose cytomegalovirus status from the catalog of TCR beta chain sequences, a statistical classification framework was built. TCRdb took over this immuneACCESS table, retaining in-frame rearrangements with V and J assigned. Such tables are incomplete; in checked studies, under half of the missing clones stem from an unresolved V gene, and the remainder is unexplained. The DNA gave D and trimming, while V, J and clone size come from that table. The sample includes 350,000 or so clones, with roughly 85% observed a single time. The ten largest clones add up to roughly 0.8% of the sample.

The chain is made from TRBV28 and TRBJ2-7; D gene: possibly TRBD1, on 6 matching bases. Sequenced sample: PBMCs. The receptor comes from a woman between 18 and 29 years old in good health and CMV-seronegative. The CDR3 protein: CASSLDRGEQYF. The nucleotide sequence is TGTGCCAGCAGTCTGGACAGAGGGGAGCAGTACTTC. Here the CDR3 is joined to the reference TRBV28 and TRBJ2-7 genes, and the full variable domain is: DVKVTQSSRYLVKRTGEKVFLECVQDMDHENMFWYRQDPGLGLRLIYFSYDVKMKEKGDIPEGYSVSREKKERFSLILESASTNQTSMYLCASSLDRGEQYFGPGTRLTVT.